The rows below give T cell receptor beta chains drawn from one sample of a study of T cell responses to AZD1222 COVID-19 vaccine. Clones were sequenced by immunoSEQ multiplex PCR, and TCRdb holds only the in-frame ones, with some missing. The sample lists over 150,000 clones; approximately 91% were seen once. Specimen: peripheral blood, collected on day 0 of AZD1222 vaccination. All receptors derive from an adult in good health. The CDR3 runs from the conserved cysteine through the conserved F or W. D genes are given only for firm matches. Where a row states a size, it is once, few, many or the class of an expanded clone; other rows omit it.

D: TRBD1
J: TRBJ1-1
V: TRBV4-1
size: NA
CDR3: CASSHIGQARNTEAFF
DNA: TGCGCCAGCAGCCATATTGGACAGGCCAGGAACACTGAAGCTTTCTTT

D: NA
J: TRBJ1-1
V: TRBV4-2
size: NA
CDR3: CASSQGIGANTEAFF
DNA: TGTGCCAGCAGCCAAGGGATAGGGGCAAACACTGAAGCTTTCTTT

D: NA
J: TRBJ1-3
V: TRBV9
size: NA
CDR3: CASSVGDSGNTIYF
DNA: TGTGCCAGCAGCGTCGGGGACTCTGGAAACACCATATATTTT

D: TRBD2
J: TRBJ2-3
V: TRBV3-1/TRBV3-2
size: NA
CDR3: CASSGLAGGYTDTQYF
DNA: TGTGCCAGCAGCGGACTAGCGGGGGGCTACACAGATACGCAGTATTTT

D: NA
J: TRBJ2-2
V: TRBV6-1
size: NA
CDR3: CASSQGQIANTGELFF
DNA: TGTGCCAGCAGTCAAGGACAGATCGCGAACACCGGGGAGCTGTTTTTT

D: NA
J: TRBJ1-1
V: TRBV6-5
size: NA
CDR3: CASSFTSNTEAFF
DNA: TGTGCCAGCAGTTTTACTTCGAACACTGAAGCTTTCTTT

D: TRBD2
J: TRBJ2-5
V: TRBV18
size: NA
CDR3: CASSPLDSSGNRGPETQYF
DNA: TGTGCCAGCTCACCTCTCGACTCTAGCGGGAACAGGGGCCCGGAGACCCAGTACTTC

D: NA
J: TRBJ1-2
V: TRBV19
size: NA
CDR3: CASSPTPTPYGYTF
DNA: TGTGCCAGTAGTCCGACACCTACTCCCTATGGCTACACCTTC

D: NA
J: TRBJ2-7
V: TRBV7-9
size: NA
CDR3: CASSLATSYEQYF
DNA: TGTGCCAGCAGCTTAGCTACCAGCTACGAGCAGTACTTC

D: NA
J: TRBJ1-5
V: TRBV6-5
size: once
CDR3: CASSYPGGNQPQHF
DNA: TGTGCCAGCAGTTACCCCGGCGGCAATCAGCCCCAGCATTTT

D: NA
J: TRBJ1-1
V: TRBV5-4
size: NA
CDR3: CASSPGANTEAFF
DNA: TGTGCCAGCAGCCCGGGAGCGAACACTGAAGCTTTCTTT

D: TRBD1
J: TRBJ2-7
V: TRBV13
size: NA
CDR3: CASRRTGSSYEQYF
DNA: TGTGCCAGCAGGCGGACAGGGAGCTCCTACGAGCAGTACTTC

D: NA
J: TRBJ2-3
V: TRBV19
size: NA
CDR3: CASSQGSSTDTQYF
DNA: TGTGCCAGTAGCCAGGGTTCTAGCACAGATACGCAGTATTTT

D: NA
J: TRBJ1-5
V: TRBV19
size: NA
CDR3: CASSITSVGNQPQHF
DNA: TGTGCCAGTAGTATAACATCAGTCGGCAATCAGCCCCAGCATTTT

D: TRBD2
J: TRBJ2-1
V: TRBV4-2
size: once
CDR3: CASSQVLAGERNEQFF
DNA: TGTGCCAGCAGCCAGGTTCTAGCGGGAGAAAGGAATGAGCAGTTCTTC

D: NA
J: TRBJ1-1
V: TRBV9
size: NA
CDR3: CASSDGRGKAFF
DNA: TGTGCCAGCAGCGATGGCAGGGGTAAAGCTTTCTTT

D: TRBD1
J: TRBJ1-6
V: TRBV7-8
size: few
CDR3: CASSPGTGPPLHF
DNA: TGTGCCAGCAGTCCCGGGACAGGGCCCCCCCTCCACTTT

D: NA
J: TRBJ1-1
V: TRBV18
size: once
CDR3: CASSPEGRHEAFF
DNA: TGTGCCAGCTCACCTGAAGGCCGTCATGAAGCTTTCTTT

D: TRBD1
J: TRBJ1-2
V: TRBV28
size: NA
CDR3: CAVSGQFKTNYGYTF
DNA: TGTGCCGTATCGGGACAGTTTAAGACTAACTATGGCTACACCTTC

D: TRBD1
J: TRBJ1-1
V: TRBV11-2
size: NA
CDR3: CASSPHGTGPEAFF
DNA: TGTGCCAGCAGCCCGCACGGGACAGGGCCAGAAGCTTTCTTT

D: NA
J: TRBJ2-1
V: TRBV10-3
size: NA
CDR3: CAISESLDPGKKEFF
DNA: TGTGCCATCAGTGAGTCCTTGGATCCCGGGAAAAAAGAGTTCTTC

D: NA
J: TRBJ1-4
V: TRBV28
size: NA
CDR3: CASKVQGLNEKLFF
DNA: TGTGCCAGCAAGGTCCAGGGGCTTAATGAAAAACTGTTTTTT

D: NA
J: TRBJ2-5
V: TRBV20-1
size: NA
CDR3: CSASRPGTETQYF
DNA: TGCAGTGCTAGTCGGCCAGGGACGGAGACCCAGTACTTC

D: NA
J: TRBJ2-2
V: TRBV7-7
size: NA
CDR3: CATASAGVTGELFF
DNA: TGTGCTACCGCGAGCGCCGGAGTCACCGGGGAGCTGTTTTTT

D: NA
J: TRBJ1-2
V: TRBV6-2/TRBV6-3
size: NA
CDR3: CASSRNTGYTF
DNA: TGTGCCAGCAGCCGCAATACGGGCTACACCTTC

D: NA
J: TRBJ1-5
V: TRBV24-1
size: NA
CDR3: CATSDLVPHQPQHF
DNA: TGTGCCACCAGTGATTTGGTACCTCATCAGCCCCAGCATTTT

D: TRBD2
J: TRBJ2-1
V: TRBV5-6
size: NA
CDR3: CASTPAGGLSSYNEQFF
DNA: TGTGCCAGCACCCCTGCCGGGGGACTAAGCTCCTACAATGAGCAGTTCTTC

D: NA
J: TRBJ1-5
V: TRBV7-2
size: once
CDR3: CASSPVAGGNQPQHF
DNA: TGTGCCAGCAGCCCTGTCGCAGGGGGCAATCAGCCCCAGCATTTT

D: NA
J: TRBJ1-1
V: TRBV7-2
size: NA
CDR3: CASSPRGGNTEAFF
DNA: TGTGCCAGCAGCCCAAGAGGGGGGAACACTGAAGCTTTCTTT

D: NA
J: TRBJ1-2
V: TRBV3-1/TRBV3-2
size: NA
CDR3: CASSQEGGNYGYTF
DNA: TGTGCCAGCAGCCAAGAAGGTGGGAACTATGGCTACACCTTC

D: NA
J: TRBJ2-7
V: TRBV10-3
size: NA
CDR3: CAISGIPAGSSYEQYF
DNA: TGTGCCATCAGTGGAATCCCGGCAGGGAGCTCCTACGAGCAGTACTTC

D: TRBD2
J: TRBJ2-3
V: TRBV9
size: NA
CDR3: CASSVGAGGGTDTQYF
DNA: TGTGCCAGCAGCGTTGGCGCGGGAGGAGGCACAGATACGCAGTATTTT

D: NA
J: TRBJ1-1
V: TRBV15
size: once
CDR3: CATSRGRNTEAFF
DNA: TGTGCCACCAGCAGAGGAAGGAACACTGAAGCTTTCTTT

D: TRBD2
J: TRBJ2-7
V: TRBV4-3
size: NA
CDR3: CASSQGTRGGDEQYF
DNA: TGCGCCAGCAGCCAAGGGACTAGAGGTGGCGACGAGCAGTACTTC

D: NA
J: TRBJ2-1
V: TRBV5-1
size: NA
CDR3: CASRVGSGDEQFF
DNA: TGCGCCAGCCGCGTGGGCTCCGGGGATGAGCAGTTCTTC

D: NA
J: TRBJ2-7
V: TRBV18
size: NA
CDR3: CASSPPSSYEQYF
DNA: TGTGCCAGCTCACCACCGAGCTCCTACGAGCAGTACTTC

D: TRBD1
J: TRBJ1-3
V: TRBV27
size: NA
CDR3: CASRPGGGSSGNTIYF
DNA: TGTGCCAGCCGCCCAGGGGGCGGATCCTCTGGAAACACCATATATTTT

D: NA
J: TRBJ2-5
V: TRBV5-1
size: NA
CDR3: CASSYVRQGGQETQYF
DNA: TGCGCCAGCAGCTACGTTCGGCAAGGAGGTCAAGAGACCCAGTACTTC

D: TRBD2
J: TRBJ2-1
V: TRBV9
size: NA
CDR3: CASSTSGKSNNEQFF
DNA: TGTGCCAGCAGCACCAGCGGGAAGTCCAACAATGAGCAGTTCTTC

D: TRBD2
J: TRBJ2-7
V: TRBV6-5
size: NA
CDR3: CASSYQRGPPGEQYF
DNA: TGTGCCAGCAGTTATCAGCGGGGCCCCCCAGGCGAGCAGTACTTC

D: NA
J: TRBJ1-5
V: TRBV2
size: NA
CDR3: CASSRGTDSNQPQHF
DNA: TGTGCCAGCAGCCGGGGAACGGATAGCAATCAGCCCCAGCATTTT

D: TRBD1
J: TRBJ1-5
V: TRBV7-9
size: NA
CDR3: CASSPTGDNQPQHF
DNA: TGTGCCAGCAGCCCGACAGGGGATAATCAGCCCCAGCATTTT

D: NA
J: TRBJ2-1
V: TRBV5-1
size: few
CDR3: CASSLSPPYNEQFF
DNA: TGCGCCAGCAGCTTGTCACCACCCTACAATGAGCAGTTCTTC

D: NA
J: TRBJ1-1
V: TRBV21-1
size: NA
CDR3: CASSKESDRGNTEAFF
DNA: TGTGCCAGCAGCAAAGAGTCGGACAGAGGGAACACTGAAGCTTTCTTT

D: TRBD2
J: TRBJ2-2
V: TRBV6-5
size: NA
CDR3: CASSRGVAAGELFF
DNA: TGTGCCAGCAGCCGGGGGGTGGCTGCCGGGGAGCTGTTTTTT

D: NA
J: TRBJ1-2
V: TRBV6-2/TRBV6-3
size: NA
CDR3: CASSWEVQDYGYTF
DNA: TGTGCCAGCAGTTGGGAGGTCCAAGACTATGGCTACACCTTC

D: NA
J: TRBJ1-6
V: TRBV6-5
size: NA
CDR3: CASSSGGGSSPLHF
DNA: TGTGCCAGCAGCTCGGGTGGGGGGAGTTCACCCCTCCACTTT

D: NA
J: TRBJ2-3
V: TRBV25-1
size: NA
CDR3: CASSEKQGSWTDTQYF
DNA: TGTGCCAGCAGTGAAAAGCAGGGGTCCTGGACAGATACGCAGTATTTT

D: NA
J: TRBJ2-2
V: TRBV29-1
size: NA
CDR3: CSVAITSTGELFF
DNA: TGCAGCGTTGCTATTACTAGTACCGGGGAGCTGTTTTTT

D: TRBD2
J: TRBJ2-2
V: TRBV3-1/TRBV3-2
size: NA
CDR3: CASSQEGREEGTGELFF
DNA: TGTGCCAGCAGCCAAGAAGGCCGGGAGGAGGGCACCGGGGAGCTGTTTTTT

D: TRBD1
J: TRBJ1-5
V: TRBV24-1
size: NA
CDR3: CATSDPGQSVNQPQHF
DNA: TGTGCCACCAGTGATCCGGGACAGTCCGTCAATCAGCCCCAGCATTTT

D: NA
J: TRBJ1-3
V: TRBV28
size: once
CDR3: CASSPPSLSGNTIYF
DNA: TGTGCCAGCAGTCCCCCCAGCCTCTCTGGAAACACCATATATTTT

D: NA
J: TRBJ2-7
V: TRBV28
size: NA
CDR3: CASSLDWGDEQYF
DNA: TGTGCCAGCAGTTTGGACTGGGGGGACGAGCAGTACTTC

D: NA
J: TRBJ2-7
V: TRBV5-1
size: NA
CDR3: CASSSGPSDEQYF
DNA: TGCGCCAGCAGCTCGGGACCGTCGGACGAGCAGTACTTC